This T cell receptor (beta chain) was captured by sequencing in a study of T cell responses to AZD1222 COVID-19 vaccine. This clone was counted a few times. Measured with immunoSEQ multiplex PCR; TCRdb has only the in-frame clones, and not every one. The data show 80,000 to 90,000 clones, approximately 89% seen once. The CDR3 is made up of 15 amino acids. The ends lost 1 base at V and 2 bases at J; junction bases unmatched: 4. Germline CDR1 reads SGHTA; CDR2 reads FQGNSA. The rearrangement links TRBV7-2 to TRBJ2-7; 8 bases are a match to TRBD2. The receptor comes from an adult in good health. The specimen was peripheral blood, collected on day 0 of AZD1222 vaccination. The DNA for the CDR3 is TGTGCCAGCAGCTTAGGCGGGGGGATTGCCTACGAGCAGTACTTC. Encoded protein: CASSLGGGIAYEQYF.